Listed here are 30 T cell receptor beta chains from one sample, sequenced in a study of chemoradiotherapy in HPV16-positive cancers (dated by TCRdb to 2021 to 2024). Receptor libraries were prepared by the immunoSEQ multiplex PCR assay. TCRdb took over this immuneACCESS table, retaining in-frame rearrangements with V and J assigned. Such tables are incomplete; in checked studies, under half of the missing clones stem from an unresolved V gene, and the remainder is unexplained. Across this sample there are 10,000 to 15,000 clones, with 75% to 90% seen only once. The ten largest clonotypes hold about a fifth of the sample. Material: blood, obtained from a patient who underwent chemoradiotherapy. These receptors were obtained from a human donor with HPV-associated anogenital cancer.

The chain has TRBV18 and TRBJ2-7; D is ambiguous. The CDR3 has 16 amino acids. In germline, CDR1 is KGHSH, CDR2 LQKENI. V was shortened by 1 base and J by 0 bases, with 13 bases between the two germline ends. The CDR3 DNA follows: TGTGCCAGCTCACCACTCGCTAGGTCGAGCTCCTACGAGCAGTACTTC. Translated, it gives CASSPLARSSSYEQYF. The full variable domain, with the rest looked up from reference TRBV18 and TRBJ2-7, is NAGVMQNPRHLVRRRGQEARLRCSPMKGHSHVYWYRQLPEEGLKFMVYLQKENIIDESGMPKERFSAEFPKEGPSILRIQQVVRGDSAAYFCASSPLARSSSYEQYFGPGTRLTVT.

The chain employs TRBV4-1 and TRBJ2-2; TRBD2 might be the D (5 bases). The CDR3 runs to 15 residues. Germline V gene sequence: CDR1 MGHRA, CDR2 YSYEKL. V was shortened by 1 base and J by 3 bases, with 9 bases between the two germline ends. The CDR3 protein is CASSQVEDHTGELFF. The CDR3 DNA reads TGCGCCAGCAGCCAAGTGGAGGATCACACCGGGGAGCTGTTTTTT.

V gene TRBV10-1 combines with J gene TRBJ2-7, with 7 bases that match TRBD1. The CDR3 loop spans 16 amino acids. Germline CDR1 is WNHNN and CDR2 is SYGVQD (reference sequence). V lost 3 bases and J lost 3; bases outside the gene matches: 11. The CDR3 is CASSDPLAGGDYEQYF. The DNA for the CDR3 is TGCGCCAGCAGTGACCCCCTAGCAGGGGGAGACTACGAGCAGTACTTC.

The J gene is TRBJ2-3, the V gene TRBV18, with TRBD1 matching over 12 bases. Germline V gene sequence: CDR1 KGHSH, CDR2 LQKENI. V lost 4 bases and J lost 0; bases outside the gene matches: 8. CDR3 length: 18 amino acids. For the CDR3, the DNA is TGTGCCAGCTCACGCTCCGGGACAGGGGGCGCAAGCACAGATACGCAGTATTTT. It yields the protein CASSRSGTGGASTDTQYF. Full variable domain (rest looked up from reference TRBV18 and TRBJ2-3): NAGVMQNPRHLVRRRGQEARLRCSPMKGHSHVYWYRQLPEEGLKFMVYLQKENIIDESGMPKERFSAEFPKEGPSILRIQQVVRGDSAAYFCASSRSGTGGASTDTQYFGPGTRLTVL.

The CDR3 region is CASSLVGGKGTEAFF. CDR3 nucleotides: TGTGCCAGCAGCTTAGTGGGGGGAAAGGGCACTGAAGCTTTCTTT. This chain uses TRBV7-6 with TRBJ1-1, with D tentatively TRBD1 (5 bases). This CDR3 is 15 amino acids long. Trimming pared 1 base from V and 4 bases from J, leaving 13 bases between. The germline V gene has CDR1 SGHVS and CDR2 FNYEAQ.

The genes are TRBV4-1 and TRBJ1-6; no clear D. The germline V gene encodes CDR1 MGHRA and CDR2 YSYEKL. This CDR3 has 14 residues. V lost 0 bases, J lost 6 bases, and 6 bases lay in between. The CDR3 DNA follows: TGCGCCAGCAGCCAAGATGTCCGTAATTCACCCCTCCACTTT. It translates to CASSQDVRNSPLHF.

The chain recombines TRBV6-1 with TRBJ2-1; TRBD2 matches 8 bases. The CDR3 covers 15 residues. V dropped 6 bases and J dropped 3; count of bases not matched to a gene: 7. The germline CDR1 and CDR2 sequences are MNHNS and SASEGT. The CDR3 DNA reads as TGTGCCAGCAGACCCCGCGGGGGGAACTACAATGAGCAGTTCTTC. This sequence encodes CASRPRGGNYNEQFF.

This chain uses TRBV13 with TRBJ2-7, with 11 bases aligning to TRBD1. With V trimmed by 4 bases and J by 0 bases, 8 bases remained unmatched. The V gene's germline CDR1 is PRHDT and CDR2 FYEKMQ (reference sequence). This CDR3 contains 17 residues. CDR3 coding DNA: TGTGCCAGCAGCTCAGGACAGGGGGCCAGAAGCTCCTACGAGCAGTACTTC. It specifies CASSSGQGARSSYEQYF.

The chain joins TRBV7-9 to TRBJ2-7; D may be TRBD2 (5 bases). Trimming took off 2 bases at V and 3 bases at J, with 11 bases between the two ends. The CDR3 runs to 14 residues. Germline V gives CDR1 SEHNR, CDR2 FQNEAQ (reference sequence). The CDR3, as DNA: TGTGCCAGCAGCTTATTCGGGAAAAACTACGAGCAGTACTTC. Translation: CASSLFGKNYEQYF.

This sequence joins TRBV5-1 and TRBJ1-1; D ambiguous. Germline CDR1 and CDR2: SGHRS and YFSETQ. The CDR3 sequence is 13 residues long. The V gene lost 4 bases and the J gene lost 1 base, with 8 bases spanning the gap. The CDR3 DNA reads as TGCGCCAGCAGCCCCCCGTGGAACACTGAAGCTTTCTTT. It translates to CASSPPWNTEAFF.

This chain links TRBV19 with TRBJ2-3; 8 bases are a match to TRBD1. The CDR3 is 15 amino acids. Per the germline V gene, CDR1 is LNHDA and CDR2 is SQIVND (reference sequence). V gave up 3 bases and J gave up 4 bases; unmatched junction bases: 6. The CDR3 DNA reads TGTGCCAGTAGTATGGGAACAGGGGGTTCAGATACGCAGTATTTT. Translated, it gives CASSMGTGGSDTQYF.

The V and J genes are TRBV28 and TRBJ1-5; D gene uncertain. Trimming took 3 bases from V and 1 from J, leaving 10 bases between them. The V gene's germline CDR1 is MDHEN and CDR2 SYDVKM. The CDR3 sequence is 15 residues long. The CDR3 bases are TGTGCCAGCAGTTTGCAGTCTGGGAGCAATCAGCCCCAGCATTTT. Protein product: CASSLQSGSNQPQHF.

This clone has more than one count but fewer than ten. This rearrangement joins TRBV11-1 to TRBJ2-7; D is possibly TRBD2 (6 bases). Looked up from germline, CDR1 is SGHAT and CDR2 is FQDESV (reference sequence). The CDR3 spans 16 residues. The V end was cut by 6 bases, the J end by 2 bases, with 20 bases between. CDR3: CASSPLRGTGPYEQYF. CDR3 DNA sequence: TGTGCCAGCAGTCCCCTCCGAGGGACTGGGCCCTACGAGCAGTACTTC.

This clone was seen just once. The rearrangement links TRBV7-3 to TRBJ2-2; possible D gene TRBD1, 6 bases. V lost 2 bases and J lost 0, with 7 bases in between. CDR3 size: 15 residues. Germline V gene sequence: CDR1 SGHTA, CDR2 FQGTGA. The CDR3 bases are TGTGCCAGCAGCTTAGAGGGGGCGAACACCGGGGAGCTGTTTTTT. This sequence encodes CASSLEGANTGELFF.

This chain connects TRBV19 to TRBJ1-1; D is unresolved. Trimming removed 5 bases at V and 1 base at J, with 14 bases between. Germline values: CDR1 LNHDA, CDR2 SQIVND (reference sequence). The CDR3 consists of 15 residues. The CDR3: CASSLSGRSNTEAFF. CDR3 coding DNA: TGTGCCAGTAGTTTATCCGGACGGTCGAACACTGAAGCTTTCTTT.

The chain joins TRBV6-1 to TRBJ1-5; D gene unclear. In germline, CDR1 is MNHNS, CDR2 SASEGT. This CDR3 comprises 16 residues. V shed 1 base and J shed 0 bases, with 10 bases lying between them. Here the CDR3 DNA reads TGTGCCAGCAGTGAAGGTAGGGCGAGTAGCAATCAGCCCCAGCATTTT. Translation gives CASSEGRASSNQPQHF.

This clone was seen only once. V and J are TRBV11-2 and TRBJ1-1; 8 nucleotides align to TRBD1. With V trimmed by 3 bases and J by 5 bases, 5 bases remained unmatched. This CDR3 is built from 14 residues. From germline, CDR1 is SGHAT and CDR2 FQNNGV. The CDR3 bases are TGTGCCAGCAGCTTGACAGGGGTGTTGACTGAAGCTTTCTTT. Its translation is CASSLTGVLTEAFF.

This sequence joins TRBV9 and TRBJ2-6, with TRBD1 matching over 7 bases. The CDR3 runs 15 residues. Germline CDR1 SGDLS, CDR2 YYNGEE. The J segment lost 2 bases and the V segment lost 4 bases, leaving 3 bases of the junction unmatched. The CDR3 protein is CASSTGVTGANVLTF. DNA of the CDR3: TGTGCCAGCAGCACAGGGGTCACTGGGGCCAACGTCCTGACTTTC.

This chain joins TRBV10-3 and TRBJ1-2; D gene uncertain. CDR3 length: 15 amino acids. The germline CDR1 and CDR2 sequences are ENHRY and SYGVKD. V was pared by 10 bases and J by 4 bases, with 22 bases between. The DNA for the CDR3 is TGTGCCACCCGGCGGCCCTCCGAAGGGTCCTATGGCTACACCTTC. Encoded protein: CATRRPSEGSYGYTF.

CDR3 loop: CASSPGKTGGYTF. For the CDR3, the DNA is TGTGCCAGCTCACCAGGGAAAACCGGGGGCTACACCTTC. The rearrangement links TRBV18 to TRBJ1-2; D not certain. The germline V gene has CDR1 KGHSH and CDR2 LQKENI. The CDR3 has 13 amino acids. V lost 2 bases and J 8 bases, leaving 12 bases between the germline ends.

Of note for this clone: At one end, the junction sequence differs from germline, possibly due to a read error. The rearrangement joins TRBV4-2 to TRBJ2-2, with TRBD2 as a possible D gene (5 bases). There are 14 residues in the CDR3. CDR1 LGHNA and CDR2 YNFKEQ come from the germline V gene. The CDR3 region is CASSQAADTGELFF. In nucleotides, the CDR3 is TGTGCCAGCAGTCAAGCAGCGGACACCGGGGAGCTGTTTTTT.

The chain is built from TRBV6-5 and TRBJ2-7, with D possibly TRBD2 on 6 matching bases. Trimming pared 6 bases from V and 4 bases from J, leaving 16 bases between. The CDR3 is 14 amino acids. The germline CDR1 and CDR2 sequences are MNHEY and SVGAGI. CDR3 sequence reads: CASSRGGAKYEQYF. As DNA, the CDR3 is TGTGCCAGCAGCCGCGGAGGGGCTAAGTACGAGCAGTACTTC.

J is TRBJ2-5 and V is TRBV7-2; 8 bases align to TRBD1. The DNA end favors TRBJ2-7, so the J call may be wrong. This CDR3 is built from 13 residues. Germline assignment: CDR1 SGHTA and CDR2 FQGNSA. CDR3 region: CASSIGQGHEQYF. The CDR3 coding sequence is TGTGCCAGCAGCATCGGACAGGGCCACGAGCAGTACTTC.

The J gene is TRBJ1-1, the V gene TRBV6-6; D remains ambiguous. V was shortened by 2 bases and J by 4 bases, with 11 bases between the two germline ends. CDR3 size: 14 residues. The germline V gene has CDR1 MNHNY and CDR2 SVGAGI (reference sequence). The CDR3 here is CASSYQEATTEAFF. The CDR3 bases are TGTGCCAGCAGTTACCAGGAGGCAACCACTGAAGCTTTCTTT.

The sample holds a few counts of this clone. The V call is TRBV7-9, the J call TRBJ2-7; D is perhaps TRBD1 (6 bases). Trimming removed 2 bases from V and 5 bases from J, with 10 bases in between. The germline gives CDR1 SEHNR, CDR2 FQNEAQ (reference sequence). The CDR3 has 13 residues. The CDR3 reads CASSLTGTHEQYF. In nucleotides, the CDR3 is TGTGCCAGCAGCTTAACAGGGACCCACGAGCAGTACTTC.

The chain couples TRBV6-5 to TRBJ1-4; D is ambiguous. CDR1 is MNHEY, CDR2 SVGAGI, per germline. This CDR3 is 15 amino acids long. V was clipped by 4 bases and J by 4 bases, with 13 bases between them. CDR3 DNA sequence: TGTGCCAGCAGTTTCGACGGTTCATTTAATGAAAAACTGTTTTTT. Translating gives CASSFDGSFNEKLFF.

The V and J genes are TRBV28 and TRBJ2-6; 13 bases are shared with TRBD2. Germline CDR1 is MDHEN and CDR2 is SYDVKM. Trimming at V came to 6 bases and at J to 3 bases, leaving 17 bases not matched to a gene. This CDR3 comprises 21 residues. The CDR3 region has the DNA TGTGCCAGCAGCCGACCCGGACTAGCGGGAGATCAGAAAGGTGGGGCCAACGTCCTGACTTTC. Its translation: CASSRPGLAGDQKGGANVLTF.

The table lists this clone with a count of one. The chain has TRBV5-4 and TRBJ2-2; 7 bases line up with TRBD1. In germline, CDR1 is SGHNT, CDR2 YYREEE (reference sequence). The CDR3 has 17 amino acids. The junction had 9 bases not matched to a gene; V was cut back by 3 bases and J by 1 base. CDR3 in DNA: TGTGCCAGCAGCTGGGAAACCGGGACAGAGAACACCGGGGAGCTGTTTTTT. Translating it yields CASSWETGTENTGELFF.

The chain employs TRBV9 and TRBJ1-6; no clear D gene. CDR1 is SGDLS and CDR2 is YYNGEE in the germline V gene. V dropped 2 bases and J dropped 9 bases, with 9 bases sitting between them. The CDR3 has 13 amino acids. This chain's CDR3 is CASSVRFGSPLHF. For the CDR3, the DNA is TGTGCCAGCAGCGTCCGCTTCGGTTCACCCCTCCACTTT.

This clone was counted once. The V and J genes are TRBV28 and TRBJ2-1, with a weak D call TRBD1 (6 bases). The CDR3 consists of 12 residues. V shed 4 bases and J shed 8 bases, with 9 bases lying between them. Looked up from germline, CDR1 is MDHEN and CDR2 is SYDVKM. CDR3 nucleotides: TGTGCCAGCAGTTACAGGGTCCATGAGCAGTTCTTC. It is translated as CASSYRVHEQFF.